Below, 29 T cell receptor beta chains from the same sample are listed, as sequenced in a study of prognosis after radiotherapy for stage I lung cancer. TCR beta CDR3 was amplified from genomic DNA by two-round multiplex PCR. Gene-specific primers for each TRBV and TRBJ gene drove first-round PCR. TCRdb reprocessed the multiplex PCR reads via MiXCR and lists one record per CDR3 protein. The repertoire holds about 26,000 distinct CDR3 sequences, with 30% as singletons. The specimen was PBMCs, collected before or after stereotactic body radiation therapy (not recorded which). These receptors all come from a donor of 50 years or more with non-small cell lung cancer.

A remark on this clonotype: A far larger clone differs by one base, so this is likely a read error. The chain links TRBV7-9 to TRBJ1-2; 10 nucleotides line up with TRBD1. Germline V lookup: CDR1 SEHNR, CDR2 FQNEAQ (reference sequence). This CDR3 has 15 amino acids. The DNA of the CDR3 is TGTGCCAGCAGCTTAGCGACAGGGGGCCCCTATTGCTACACCTTC. As protein: CASSLATGGPYCYTF.

Many counts were recorded for this clonotype. The chain uses TRBV5-1 and TRBJ1-4, with 8 bases fitting TRBD1. CDR1 SGHRS and CDR2 YFSETQ come from the germline V gene. The CDR3 runs 14 residues. Trimming removed 4 bases from V and 4 bases from J; junction bases left unmatched: 3. The CDR3 sequence: CASSQDRVNEKLFF. CDR3 in DNA: TGCGCCAGCAGCCAGGACAGGGTTAATGAAAAACTGTTTTTT.

This clonotype was found many times. The V and J genes are TRBV30 and TRBJ2-3; 10 bases fit TRBD2. CDR1 GTSNPN and CDR2 SVGIG come from the germline V gene (reference sequence). J gave up 4 bases and V 6 bases, and 4 bases lay outside the gene matches. There are 13 residues in the CDR3. The chain's CDR3 is CACKRGGPDTQYF. The CDR3 coding sequence is TGTGCCTGTAAGCGGGGGGGGCCAGATACGCAGTATTTT.

This clonotype showed up many times. V gene TRBV6-1 combines with J gene TRBJ2-7; tentative D call: TRBD1 (6 bases). The CDR3 has 14 residues. V lost 5 bases, J lost 3 bases, and 14 bases lay in between. The germline V gene has CDR1 MNHNS and CDR2 SASEGT. The CDR3 protein is CASSRSLQGYEQYF. The CDR3 nucleotides are TGTGCCAGCAGTAGGTCTCTACAGGGCTACGAGCAGTACTTC.

Ten or more counts support this clonotype. The chain joins TRBV11-2 to TRBJ2-2, with 8 bases identical to TRBD1. The CDR3 runs to 15 residues. Germline V gene data show CDR1 as SGHAT and CDR2 as FQNNGV. The V and J ends lost 6 bases and 2 bases, in that order; junction bases with no gene match: 5. This CDR3 reads CASRVTGDNTGELFF. The CDR3, as DNA: TGTGCCAGCAGAGTGACAGGGGACAACACCGGGGAGCTGTTTTTT. Variable domain in full (rest from reference TRBV11-2 and TRBJ2-2): EAGVAQSPRYKIIEKRQSVAFWCNPISGHATLYWYQQILGQGPKLLIQFQNNGVVDDSQLPKDRFSAERLKGVDSTLKIQPAKLEDSAVYLCASRVTGDNTGELFFGEGSRLTVL.

This clonotype was seen ten or more times. The V and J genes are TRBV20-1 and TRBJ1-1, with D possibly TRBD1 on 6 matching bases. Germline lookup yields CDR1 DFQATT and CDR2 SNEGSKA (reference sequence). V lost 5 bases to trimming and J lost 3 bases, with 10 bases between them. The CDR3 has 12 residues. CDR3 amino acids: CSADRSHTEAFF. CDR3 sequence (DNA): TGCAGTGCTGACAGGTCACACACTGAAGCTTTCTTT.

This clonotype was observed many times. The V call is TRBV5-1, the J call TRBJ2-2; D not certain. V lost 0 bases, J lost 8 bases, and 11 bases lay in between. Germline CDR1 is SGHRS and CDR2 is YFSETQ. The CDR3 consists of 14 residues. CDR3 in DNA: TGCGCCAGCAGCTTGGCCGCGGAGCAGGGGGAGCTGTTTTTT. Residues: CASSLAAEQGELFF. Full variable domain (outside the CDR3, taken from reference TRBV5-1 and TRBJ2-2): KAGVTQTPRYLIKTRGQQVTLSCSPISGHRSVSWYQQTPGQGLQFLFEYFSETQRNKGNFPGRFSGRQFSNSRSEMNVSTLELGDSALYLCASSLAAEQGELFFGEGSRLTVL.

The sample holds one count of this clonotype. This chain connects TRBV6-1 to TRBJ1-2; 8 bases are a match to TRBD1. This CDR3 region has 14 residues. Germline V gene data show CDR1 as MNHNS and CDR2 as SASEGT. The V segment lost 7 bases and the J segment 7 bases; nucleotides outside the gene matches: 11. This chain's CDR3 is CASIKGQEGSGYTF. The CDR3 coding sequence is TGTGCCAGCATTAAGGGACAGGAGGGGAGTGGCTACACCTTC.

This clonotype was seen at least ten times. The chain links TRBV20-1 to TRBJ2-7, with 14 bases lining up with TRBD2. CDR1 is DFQATT and CDR2 is SNEGSKA in the germline V gene (reference sequence). The CDR3 is 16 residues long. J lost 0 bases, V lost 6 bases, and 7 bases had no gene match. In DNA form, the CDR3 reads TGCAGTGCCCCCGGGGGACTAGCGGGAGCCTCCTACGAGCAGTACTTC. It translates to CSAPGGLAGASYEQYF.

The rearrangement links TRBV6-1 to TRBJ1-2; 8 nucleotides line up with TRBD1. Germline trimming cut 7 bases from V and 3 bases from J; bases unmatched to any gene: 10. There are 15 residues in the CDR3. Germline values: CDR1 MNHNS, CDR2 SASEGT. This chain's CDR3 is CASINKDRGDYGYTF. The DNA for the CDR3 is TGTGCCAGCATCAATAAAGACAGGGGTGACTATGGCTACACCTTC.

This clonotype was seen ten or more times. The J gene is TRBJ1-1, the V gene TRBV19; TRBD1 matches at 9 bases. The trim removed 6 bases at V and 4 bases at J, leaving 6 bases unmatched. The CDR3 is 14 residues long. CDR1 LNHDA and CDR2 SQIVND come from the germline V gene (reference sequence). CDR3 coding DNA: TGTGCCAGTAGGCCGGGACAGGGATTCACTGAAGCTTTCTTT. Residues: CASRPGQGFTEAFF.

Remarks on this clonotype: It may be a read error: a sequence one base away is much more abundant. The rearrangement joins TRBV11-2 to TRBJ2-5; D is undetermined. Trimming shortened V by 3 bases and J by 2 bases, and 7 bases separated the two germline ends. Germline CDR1 SGHAT, CDR2 FQNNGV. There are 13 residues in the CDR3. The CDR3 region is CASSFNLQETQYF. As DNA, the CDR3 is TGTGCCAGCAGCTTTAACTTACAAGAGACCCAGTACTTC. Full variable domain (outside the CDR3, taken from reference TRBV11-2 and TRBJ2-5): EAGVAQSPRYKIIEKRQSVAFWCNPISGHATLYWYQQILGQGPKLLIQFQNNGVVDDSQLPKDRFSAERLKGVDSTLKIQPAKLEDSAVYLCASSFNLQETQYFGPGTRLLVL.

This clonotype appeared many times. One end of the junction does not line up with germline, which may come from a read error. V usage is TRBV5-1 and J usage is TRBJ2-3, with D possibly matching TRBD1 (6 bases). The CDR3 is 16 residues long. Looked up from germline, CDR1 is SGHRS and CDR2 is YFSETQ. CDR3 sequence reads: CVSKSPGAHAQDTQYF. The CDR3, as DNA: TGCGTCAGCAAATCCCCAGGGGCCCACGCGCAGGATACGCAGTATTTT.

This clonotype has only one observation. CDR3 sequence: CASTLGQCNSPLHF. CDR3 sequence (DNA): TGTGCCAGCACCTTGGGACAGTGTAATTCACCCCTCCACTTT. V usage is TRBV7-9 and J usage is TRBJ1-6; 7 bases line up with TRBD1. CDR1 SEHNR and CDR2 FQNEAQ come from the germline V gene (reference sequence). The CDR3 runs 14 residues. V was pared by 7 bases and J by 6 bases, with 6 bases of the junction left unmatched.

This clonotype has a count of ten or more. The chain combines TRBV7-3 with TRBJ2-3, with TRBD2 matching over 9 bases. Germline CDR1 and CDR2: SGHTA and FQGTGA. With 5 bases clipped from V and 7 bases from J, the junction kept 4 bases outside the gene matches. The CDR3 is 13 amino acids. CDR3 amino acids: CASSPTSGHTQYF. DNA for the CDR3: TGTGCCAGCAGCCCGACTAGCGGCCATACGCAGTATTTT.

The sample holds many counts of this clonotype. The chain combines TRBV18 with TRBJ2-5, with unresolved D. Trimming left V 6 bases short and J 3 bases short, with 11 bases between. The CDR3 has 13 residues. Per the germline V gene, CDR1 is KGHSH and CDR2 is LQKENI. CDR3 sequence reads: CASSLRREETQYF. CDR3 coding DNA: TGTGCCAGCTCCTTACGACGGGAAGAGACCCAGTACTTC.

The V call is TRBV12-3 or TRBV12-4, the J call TRBJ2-3; 14 nucleotides line up with TRBD2. This CDR3 is built from 16 residues. The junction had 7 bases not matched to a gene; V was cut back by 5 bases and J by 6 bases. CDR3 protein: CASSPGTSGSVDTQYF. CDR3 nucleotides: TGTGCCAGCAGTCCCGGGACTAGCGGGAGTGTTGATACGCAGTATTTT.

This clonotype was observed many times. This sequence joins TRBV6-5 and TRBJ2-3; D unclear. The CDR3 has 16 amino acids. Looked up from germline, CDR1 is MNHEY and CDR2 is SVGAGI. The V end was cut by 0 bases, the J end by 5 bases, with 15 bases between. Written as DNA, the CDR3 is TGTGCCAGCAGTTACTCGTCTCCCAGTTGGGTAGATACGCAGTATTTT. It yields the protein CASSYSSPSWVDTQYF.

This clonotype was seen ten or more times. This rearrangement joins TRBV15 to TRBJ2-5, with D perhaps TRBD2 (5 bases). The V gene's germline CDR1 is LNHNV and CDR2 YYDKDF (reference sequence). The V and J ends lost 0 bases and 5 bases respectively, with 10 bases between them. CDR3 size: 14 residues. This CDR3 is CATSRDPGKETQYF. CDR3 sequence (DNA): TGTGCCACCAGCAGAGATCCGGGGAAGGAGACCCAGTACTTC.

This clonotype was observed at least ten times. The chain employs TRBV2 and TRBJ1-1, with 7 bases matching TRBD1. The length of the CDR3 is 14 residues. Germline CDR1 reads SNHLY; CDR2 reads FYNNEI. V shed 7 bases and J 0 bases; nucleotides not matched to a gene: 5. The CDR3 region has the DNA TGTGCCAGCAACTCACAGGGGCTGAACACTGAAGCTTTCTTT. It yields the protein CASNSQGLNTEAFF.

As concerns this clonotype: A much more abundant neighbour one base away suggests this may be a read error. CDR3 nucleotides: TGTGCCAGTAGTATAGGGTTGTGTCAGTTCTTC. It encodes CASSIGLCQFF. The rearrangement links TRBV19 to TRBJ2-1, with D hard to call. The CDR3 totals 11 residues. From germline, CDR1 is LNHDA and CDR2 SQIVND (reference sequence). Trimming took 1 base from V and 13 from J, leaving 8 bases between them.

V gene TRBV7-2 combines with J gene TRBJ2-1; D call uncertain. V was shortened by 1 base and J by 5 bases, with 12 bases between the two germline ends. The germline gives CDR1 SGHTA, CDR2 FQGNSA. This CDR3 has 15 amino acids. CDR3 residues: CASSLGPSYNNEQFF. DNA of the CDR3: TGTGCCAGCAGCTTAGGGCCCAGTTATAACAATGAGCAGTTCTTC. Full variable domain (outside the CDR3, taken from reference TRBV7-2 and TRBJ2-1): GAGVSQSPSNKVTEKGKDVELRCDPISGHTALYWYRQSLGQGLEFLIYFQGNSAPDKSGLPSDRFSAERTGGSVSTLTIQRTQQEDSAVYLCASSLGPSYNNEQFFGPGTRLTVL.

This clonotype was counted many times. The V and J genes are TRBV3-1 and TRBJ1-2, with D unresolved. V lost 3 bases to trimming and J lost 6 bases, with 14 bases between them. The CDR3 runs 14 residues. Germline V gene data show CDR1 as LGHDT and CDR2 as YNNKEL (reference sequence). The CDR3, as DNA: TGTGCCAGCAGCCAGAGTGCTGCACGAAATGGCTACACCTTC. Protein product: CASSQSAARNGYTF.

This clonotype was detected only a few times. The rearrangement uses TRBV10-3 and TRBJ1-1; D is unclear. Trimming left V 10 bases short and J 1 base short, with 10 bases between. CDR1 ENHRY and CDR2 SYGVKD come from the germline V gene. The CDR3 spans 12 residues. CDR3 protein: CATGRGNTEAFF. The CDR3 coding sequence is TGTGCCACCGGACGGGGGAACACTGAAGCTTTCTTT.

This clonotype was seen repeatedly, ten times or more. The J gene is TRBJ2-7, the V gene TRBV11-2, with D possibly being TRBD1 or TRBD2 (5 bases each). The CDR3 sequence is 13 residues long. Trimming took 4 bases from V and 2 from J, leaving 9 bases between them. Germline CDR1 and CDR2: SGHAT and FQNNGV. In DNA, the CDR3 is TGTGCCAGCAGCTCGGGACGCGCCTACGAGCAGTACTTC. Amino acids: CASSSGRAYEQYF.

This clonotype was recorded at least ten times. This sequence joins TRBV3-1 and TRBJ2-7; D call uncertain. Trimming shortened V by 3 bases and J by 6 bases, and 6 bases separated the two germline ends. The CDR3 sequence is 11 residues long. Germline V lookup: CDR1 LGHDT, CDR2 YNNKEL (reference sequence). The DNA of the CDR3 is TGTGCCAGCAGCCAGCAGACCGAGCAGTACTTC. This sequence encodes CASSQQTEQYF.

The rearrangement joins TRBV20-1 to TRBJ2-7; TRBD2 matches 7 bases. The V and J ends lost 6 bases and 4 bases, in that order; junction bases with no gene match: 12. Germline assignment: CDR1 DFQATT and CDR2 SNEGSKA (reference sequence). This CDR3 has 14 amino acids. Here the CDR3 DNA reads TGCAGTGCCACCCCCCAGGCGGGAGTTTACGAGCAGTACTTC. This translates into CSATPQAGVYEQYF.

Many counts were recorded for this clonotype. The chain carries TRBV20-1 and TRBJ2-1; D may be TRBD1 (6 bases). CDR3 length equals 15 residues. V was cut by 2 bases and J by 0 bases, with 11 bases left in between. The germline V gene has CDR1 DFQATT and CDR2 SNEGSKA (reference sequence). As DNA, the CDR3 is TGCAGTGCTAGATCTACAGGGCTCTCCTACAATGAGCAGTTCTTC. Amino acid sequence: CSARSTGLSYNEQFF.

This chain joins TRBV5-4 and TRBJ2-3, with 7 bases that match TRBD1. The J segment lost 2 bases and the V segment lost 3 bases, leaving 9 bases of the junction unmatched. Germline loops: CDR1 SGHNT, CDR2 YYREEE (reference sequence). The CDR3 runs 16 residues. The CDR3 is CASSSARDRSTDTQYF. CDR3 DNA: TGTGCCAGCAGCTCTGCCCGGGACAGATCCACAGATACGCAGTATTTT.